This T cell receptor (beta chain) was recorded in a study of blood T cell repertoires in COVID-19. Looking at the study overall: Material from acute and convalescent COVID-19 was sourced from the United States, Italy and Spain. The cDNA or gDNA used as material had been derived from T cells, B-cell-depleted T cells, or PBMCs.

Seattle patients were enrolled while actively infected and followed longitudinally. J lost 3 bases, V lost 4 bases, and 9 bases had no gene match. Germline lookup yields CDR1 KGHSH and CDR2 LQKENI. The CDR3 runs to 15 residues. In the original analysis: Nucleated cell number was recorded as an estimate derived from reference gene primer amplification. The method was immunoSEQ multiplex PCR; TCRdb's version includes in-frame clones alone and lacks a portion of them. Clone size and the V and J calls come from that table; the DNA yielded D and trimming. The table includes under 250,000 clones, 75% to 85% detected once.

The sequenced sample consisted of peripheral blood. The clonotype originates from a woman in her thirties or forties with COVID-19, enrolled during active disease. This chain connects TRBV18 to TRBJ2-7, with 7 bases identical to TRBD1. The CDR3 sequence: CASSLGETGLYEQYF. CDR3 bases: TGTGCCAGCTCACTGGGGGAGACAGGGCTCTACGAGCAGTACTTC.